The present T cell receptor beta chain was sequenced within a study of T cell responses to AZD1222 COVID-19 vaccine. Overall study findings and caveats: CD4 TCRs linked to vaccination spanned spike, dominating at 160-218 and 743-854. Mostly white British, mostly female donors; authors suggested clonal diversity may be underestimated. Within unmutated variant regions lay the reported targets of nearly half of spike-specific TCRs.

Profiling relied on immunoSEQ multiplex PCR, and the TCRdb table lists in-frame clones only, not all of them. The sample includes about 130,000 clones, less than 95% of them seen just once. On this clone: Its antigen is undetermined.

The CDR3 extends over 15 amino acids. Germline V gene data show CDR1 as MNHEY and CDR2 as SVGAGI. V was pared by 5 bases and J by 1 base, with 6 bases of the junction left unmatched. This clonotype was sampled from an adult in good health. The chain carries TRBV6-5 and TRBJ2-7; 9 nucleotides match TRBD1. The sequenced sample was peripheral blood, obtained on day 0 of MenACWY control vaccination. DNA of the CDR3: TGTGCCAGCAGTCCGAGGACAGGGGTTTCCTACGAGCAGTACTTC. Its translation: CASSPRTGVSYEQYF.